This entry lists 23 T cell receptor beta chains sequenced from one sample in a study of cytomegalovirus exposure and HLA in healthy donors (TCRdb year 2017). Library preparation was by the immunoSEQ multiplex PCR assay. For the multiplex PCR, a mixture combining 60 forward primers for TCR Vbeta segments and 13 reverse primers for TCR Jbeta segments was used. This is the immuneACCESS table as TCRdb keeps it, with only in-frame sequences that have V and J called. A part of the clones is gone; compared with another copy, unresolved V genes explain less than half, and the rest is unexplained. In this sample the table shows roughly 200,000 clones, 8.5% to 10% of which occur a single time. Over 1% of the sample lies in the top ten. The sequenced sample consisted of PBMCs. These TCRs come from a woman aged 25 to 39 in good health and CMV-seropositive.

The V and J genes are TRBV2 and TRBJ2-3; the D gene is possibly TRBD1 (6 bases). Germline values: CDR1 SNHLY, CDR2 FYNNEI. V lost 11 bases and J lost 2, with 20 bases in between. The CDR3 is 15 amino acids. CDR3 bases: TGTGCCTCCCAAGGTCAGGGGCACCCCACAGATACGCAGTATTTT. The encoded protein is CASQGQGHPTDTQYF. The full variable domain, with the rest looked up from reference TRBV2 and TRBJ2-3, is EPEVTQTPSHQVTQMGQEVILRCVPISNHLYFYWYRQILGQKVEFLVSFYNNEISEKSEIFDDQFSVERPDGSNFTLKIRSTKLEDSAMYFCASQGQGHPTDTQYFGPGTRLTVL.

Only a few counts were recorded for this clone. The chain joins TRBV19 to TRBJ1-2, with 10 bases identical to TRBD1. The germline V gene encodes CDR1 LNHDA and CDR2 SQIVND (reference sequence). The CDR3 loop spans 13 amino acids. The junction had 9 bases not matched to a gene; V was cut back by 8 bases and J by 9 bases. This chain's CDR3 is CASQPGQGYSYTF. Written as DNA, the CDR3 is TGTGCCAGTCAACCGGGACAGGGGTACAGCTACACCTTC.

CDR3: CASSIGDWRTYEQYF. The CDR3 region has the DNA TGTGCCAGTAGTATAGGGGACTGGCGGACCTACGAGCAGTACTTC. This chain joins TRBV19 and TRBJ2-7; maybe TRBD2 (6 bases). Germline V CDR1 and CDR2: LNHDA, SQIVND (reference sequence). V lost 1 base and J lost 2, with 12 bases in between. The CDR3 contains 15 residues.

This clone was seen more than once but under ten times. The gene calls are TRBV7-9 and TRBJ2-7, with D possibly matching TRBD1 (5 bases). The CDR3 is made up of 12 amino acids. Germline CDR1 and CDR2: SEHNR and FQNEAQ (reference sequence). Trimming stripped 3 bases from V and 7 bases from J, with 10 bases between. The CDR3 coding sequence is TGTGCCAGCAGCTTGGGGCCCAGGGAGCAGTACTTC. Its translation is CASSLGPREQYF.

This clone occurred a few times. J is TRBJ2-1 and V is TRBV1; the table calls TRBD2, which could not be checked here. TRBV1 is a listed pseudogene. This CDR3 is 15 amino acids long. The CDR3 DNA sequence: TGCACCAGCAGCCAAGCGCCGGGGACCTACAATGAGCAGTTCTTC. This gives the protein CTSSQAPGTYNEQFF.

This clone has only a few counts. This sequence joins TRBV7-9 and TRBJ1-5, with a tentative D call TRBD1 (5 bases). The CDR3 sequence is 14 residues long. The V end was cut by 1 base, the J end by 6 bases, with 10 bases between. Germline assignment: CDR1 SEHNR and CDR2 FQNEAQ (reference sequence). CDR3 nucleotides: TGTGCCAGCAGCTTAGGCTTCCAGGGTCAGCCCCAGCATTTT. It is translated as CASSLGFQGQPQHF.

This clone turned up a few times. The J gene is TRBJ2-3, the V gene TRBV25-1; D might be TRBD1 (5 bases). This CDR3 contains 14 residues. CDR1 is MGHDK, CDR2 SYGVNS, per germline. V was clipped by 2 bases and J by 2 bases, with 8 bases between them. CDR3 loop: CASSEAGITDTQYF. The CDR3 DNA reads as TGTGCCAGCAGTGAAGCAGGGATCACAGATACGCAGTATTTT. Looking up the rest from reference TRBV25-1 and TRBJ2-3 gives the full variable domain: EADIYQTPRYLVIGTGKKITLECSQTMGHDKMYWYQQDPGMELHLIHYSYGVNSTEKGDLSSESTVSRIRTEHFPLTLESARPSHTSQYLCASSEAGITDTQYFGPGTRLTVL.

This clone has just a few counts. This rearrangement joins TRBV4-2 to TRBJ1-3; D is possibly TRBD1 (6 bases). Between the trimmed V and J ends, which lost 0 bases and 2 bases, there was a span of 14 bases. Germline CDR1 reads LGHNA; CDR2 reads YNFKEQ. CDR3 size: 17 residues. CDR3 protein: CASSQEGHRVAGNTIYF. The CDR3 bases are TGTGCCAGCAGCCAAGAAGGGCACAGGGTGGCTGGAAACACCATATATTTT.

This clone was detected only a few times. The chain combines TRBV4-2 with TRBJ2-6; D is uncertain. Germline CDR1 is LGHNA and CDR2 is YNFKEQ. The CDR3 runs 16 residues. V was trimmed by 1 base and J by 2 bases, leaving 9 bases between them. The CDR3 spells CASSQGRLTGANVLTF. CDR3 bases: TGTGCCAGCAGCCAAGGCAGGTTGACTGGGGCCAACGTCCTGACTTTC.

This sequence joins TRBV1 and TRBJ2-1; the table's TRBD1 call for D was not verified on the DNA. TRBV1 is a pseudogene. The CDR3 runs to 14 residues. CDR3: CTSSKTGILNEQFF. Written as DNA, the CDR3 is TGCACCAGCAGCAAGACAGGGATCCTCAATGAGCAGTTCTTC.

The rearrangement uses TRBV6-1 and TRBJ2-3; 7 bases are shared with TRBD1. With 8 bases clipped from V and 2 bases from J, the junction kept 4 bases outside the gene matches. This CDR3 comprises 13 residues. Per the germline V gene, CDR1 is MNHNS and CDR2 is SASEGT. As DNA, the CDR3 is TGTGCCAGCCGGGACAGAAACACAGATACGCAGTATTTT. Its translation is CASRDRNTDTQYF.

This clone has more than one count but fewer than ten. V is TRBV5-1 and J is TRBJ2-5; D possibly corresponds to TRBD1 (6 bases). Germline assignment: CDR1 SGHRS and CDR2 YFSETQ. V gave up 1 base and J gave up 5 bases, with 12 bases separating them. The CDR3 is 14 amino acids. The CDR3 region is CASSLIAGDETQYF. The CDR3 coding sequence is TGCGCCAGCAGCTTGATTGCAGGGGACGAGACCCAGTACTTC.

This clone has only a few counts. The rearrangement joins TRBV2 to TRBJ2-2, with D unclear. CDR3 length: 13 residues. V was trimmed by 6 bases and J by 7 bases, leaving 12 bases between them. Germline assignment: CDR1 SNHLY and CDR2 FYNNEI. The CDR3 DNA reads as TGTGCCAGCAGCCTAGATCCACACGGGGAGCTGTTTTTT. Translating it yields CASSLDPHGELFF.

This clone was detected only a few times. The rearrangement links TRBV9 to TRBJ1-3; D ambiguous. The V gene lost 7 bases and the J gene lost 7 bases, with 6 bases spanning the gap. The CDR3 length is 10 residues. Germline V CDR1 and CDR2: SGDLS, YYNGEE. In DNA form, the CDR3 reads TGTGCCAGCGGGCAGAACACCATATATTTT. It specifies CASGQNTIYF.

This clone was observed a handful of times. The rearrangement uses TRBV5-4 and TRBJ2-7; TRBD1 agrees at 7 bases. This CDR3 comprises 14 residues. Germline V gene sequence: CDR1 SGHNT, CDR2 YYREEE (reference sequence). After removal of 2 bases from V and 3 bases from J, the junction contained 5 bases not matched to a gene. The CDR3 loop is CASSFDRAYYEQYF. CDR3 bases: TGTGCCAGCAGCTTTGACAGGGCTTACTACGAGCAGTACTTC. Together with reference TRBV5-4 and TRBJ2-7, the CDR3 gives the full variable domain: ETGVTQSPTHLIKTRGQQVTLRCSSQSGHNTVSWYQQALGQGPQFIFQYYREEENGRGNFPPRFSGLQFPNYSSELNVNALELDDSALYLCASSFDRAYYEQYFGPGTRLTVT.

This rearrangement joins TRBV10-3 to TRBJ1-1; D possibly corresponds to TRBD1 (5 bases). V was shortened by 10 bases and J by 1 base, with 13 bases between the two germline ends. Germline V gene data show CDR1 as ENHRY and CDR2 as SYGVKD. The CDR3 contains 13 residues. The CDR3 loop reads CATAAGPNTEAFF. The DNA of the CDR3 is TGTGCCACCGCAGCAGGGCCGAACACTGAAGCTTTCTTT.

The rearrangement uses TRBV19 and TRBJ2-1; TRBD1 agrees at 11 bases. Trimming took 5 bases from V and 4 from J; bases not matched to a gene: 4. The length of the CDR3 is 15 residues. The germline gives CDR1 LNHDA, CDR2 SQIVND (reference sequence). As DNA, the CDR3 is TGTGCCAGTAGTGGACAGGGGGCAGGGTACAATGAGCAGTTCTTC. Its translation: CASSGQGAGYNEQFF.

The chain combines TRBV6-1 with TRBJ2-4, with 7 bases aligning to TRBD1. The CDR3 consists of 15 residues. Germline V gives CDR1 MNHNS, CDR2 SASEGT. V lost 4 bases and J lost 1; bases outside the gene matches: 4. Here the CDR3 reads CASSVPRGAKNIQYF. The CDR3 nucleotides read TGTGCCAGCAGTGTACCCAGGGGGGCCAAAAACATTCAGTACTTC.

The chain is built from TRBV11-1 and TRBJ2-1, with D possibly being TRBD2 (6 bases). Germline CDR1 reads SGHAT; CDR2 reads FQDESV (reference sequence). V shed 1 base and J shed 3 bases, with 16 bases lying between them. There are 17 residues in the CDR3. The CDR3 coding sequence is TGTGCCAGCAGCTTAGTGGAGGGAGGTGTGTTCTACAATGAGCAGTTCTTC. This sequence encodes CASSLVEGGVFYNEQFF.

This clone was picked up a small number of times. J is TRBJ2-3 and V is TRBV6-1; 14 nucleotides agree with TRBD2. CDR3 length equals 16 residues. The J segment lost 7 bases and the V segment lost 2 bases, leaving 5 bases of the junction unmatched. Germline loops: CDR1 MNHNS, CDR2 SASEGT. The CDR3: CASSEWGTSGSYTQYF. Here the CDR3 DNA reads TGTGCCAGCAGTGAATGGGGGACTAGCGGGAGTTATACGCAGTATTTT.

The chain recombines TRBV4-1 with TRBJ1-4; TRBD1 matches at 8 bases. Germline lookup yields CDR1 MGHRA and CDR2 YSYEKL. Trimming removed 1 base from V and 13 bases from J; junction bases left unmatched: 17. The CDR3 totals 17 residues. The CDR3, as DNA: TGCGCCAGCAGCCAAGCTTATCGTAGACAGGGGCCCCCGGGACTGTTTTTT. Translating gives CASSQAYRRQGPPGLFF.

This clone was counted a few times. This sequence joins TRBV2 and TRBJ2-1; 13 nucleotides align to TRBD2. Per the germline V gene, CDR1 is SNHLY and CDR2 is FYNNEI. This CDR3 spans 19 amino acids. The ends lost 6 bases at V and 1 base at J; junction bases unmatched: 12. The CDR3 bases are TGTGCCAGCAGGGGGAGGACTAGCGGGAGCGAGTTATCCTACAATGAGCAGTTCTTC. Translation: CASRGRTSGSELSYNEQFF.

Only a few counts were recorded for this clone. V is TRBV4-1 and J is TRBJ2-5, with 8 bases aligning to TRBD2. Germline V gene lookup returns CDR1 MGHRA and CDR2 YSYEKL. This CDR3 has 15 amino acids. Trimming cost V 2 bases and J 5 bases; bases outside gene matches: 7. CDR3 nucleotides: TGCGCCAGCAGCCAAATTGGCGGGAGGTGGGAGACCCAGTACTTC. Its protein product is CASSQIGGRWETQYF.